Below are 19 T cell receptor beta chains sequenced from a single sample in a study of cytomegalovirus exposure and HLA in healthy donors. The PCR made use of 60 Vbeta and 13 Jbeta primers. Some clones are missing from TCRdb's copy, which holds only in-frame ones; the method was immunoSEQ multiplex PCR. The sample yields 170,000 or so clones, around 82% seen once. The sample consisted of PBMCs. These receptors were taken from a woman aged 45-65 years in good health and CMV-seropositive.

J is TRBJ1-2 and V is TRBV6-1; 7 bases match TRBD1. Germline V CDR1 and CDR2: MNHNS, SASEGT. This CDR3 spans 14 amino acids. Losses at the gene ends were 6 bases for V and 8 bases for J; bases not matched to a gene: 12. Here the CDR3 reads CASRLTGQWSGYTF. CDR3 in DNA: TGTGCCAGCAGGCTGACAGGGCAATGGAGCGGCTACACCTTC.

The rearrangement links TRBV7-8 to TRBJ1-2; D is possibly TRBD1 (6 bases). V was cut by 6 bases and J by 5 bases, with 19 bases left in between. Germline CDR1 and CDR2: SGHVS and FQNEAQ. The CDR3 runs 15 residues. The DNA for the CDR3 is TGTGCCAGCAGTCACGGGCGGACAGTAGATTATGGCTACACCTTC. It translates to CASSHGRTVDYGYTF.

The chain couples TRBV15 to TRBJ1-6; no reliable D call. From germline, CDR1 is LNHNV and CDR2 YYDKDF (reference sequence). V lost 1 base to trimming and J lost 8 bases, with 12 bases between them. The CDR3 length is 15 residues. The CDR3 spells CATSRAGSGHSPLHF. CDR3 bases: TGTGCCACCAGCAGAGCTGGCAGCGGCCATTCACCCCTCCACTTT.

V gene TRBV5-1 combines with J gene TRBJ2-1, with D perhaps TRBD1 (6 bases). This CDR3 is built from 13 residues. Trimming removed 3 bases from V and 7 bases from J, with 11 bases in between. Germline V gene sequence: CDR1 SGHRS, CDR2 YFSETQ. CDR3 sequence: CASSSYRVNEQFF. For the CDR3, the DNA is TGCGCCAGCAGCTCTTACAGGGTGAATGAGCAGTTCTTC.

The chain couples TRBV7-3 to TRBJ1-2; TRBD1 is a possible D gene (5 bases). The CDR3 runs to 13 residues. V lost 5 bases and J lost 8, with 15 bases in between. Germline V CDR1 and CDR2: SGHTA, FQGTGA. This chain's CDR3 is CASSLSGGRGYTF. The CDR3 nucleotides read TGTGCCAGCAGCCTTTCGGGGGGAAGGGGCTACACCTTC.

The rearrangement links TRBV4-1 to TRBJ2-1; D call uncertain. This CDR3 contains 14 residues. Trimming cost V 0 bases and J 7 bases, with 10 bases left between them. CDR1 is MGHRA and CDR2 is YSYEKL in the germline V gene. CDR3 in DNA: TGCGCCAGCAGCCAAGATAAGACACGGAATGAGCAGTTCTTC. Translating gives CASSQDKTRNEQFF.

This clone turned up a few times. Here the CDR3 reads CASSLNSNSPLHF. DNA for the CDR3: TGTGCCAGCAGCTTGAACAGTAATTCACCCCTCCACTTT. The rearrangement links TRBV5-4 to TRBJ1-6; D not resolved. CDR3 size: 13 residues. V was shortened by 1 base and J by 6 bases, with 5 bases between the two germline ends. Germline CDR1 is SGHNT and CDR2 is YYREEE (reference sequence).

This clone occurred a few times. The chain joins TRBV18 to TRBJ1-1; D is ambiguous. Germline assignment: CDR1 KGHSH and CDR2 LQKENI. V was shortened by 6 bases and J by 4 bases, with 21 bases between the two germline ends. The CDR3 is 16 amino acids. CDR3 region: CASSLVPREAGTEAFF. The CDR3 nucleotides are TGTGCCAGCTCTCTAGTGCCTCGGGAGGCGGGCACTGAAGCTTTCTTT.

This clone was counted only a few times. The V call is TRBV4-2, the J call TRBJ1-1; 7 bases line up with TRBD1. The CDR3 is 14 amino acids. Per the germline V gene, CDR1 is LGHNA and CDR2 is YNFKEQ. V dropped 1 base and J dropped 1; count of bases not matched to a gene: 0. The chain's CDR3 is CASSQGQGNTEAFF. The CDR3 DNA reads as TGTGCCAGCAGCCAAGGACAGGGGAACACTGAAGCTTTCTTT.

This chain uses TRBV5-4 with TRBJ1-2, with a possible D match to TRBD1 (6 bases). Germline CDR1 and CDR2: SGHNT and YYREEE (reference sequence). V gave up 2 bases and J gave up 7 bases, with 21 bases separating them. This CDR3 is 16 amino acids long. CDR3 protein: CASSFGQTQKYCGYTF. CDR3 coding DNA: TGTGCCAGCAGCTTCGGACAGACCCAGAAATACTGTGGCTACACCTTC.

The chain is built from TRBV5-4 and TRBJ1-1; 7 positions agree with TRBD1. Per germline, CDR1 SGHNT and CDR2 YYREEE (reference sequence). This CDR3 region has 17 residues. J gave up 0 bases and V 2 bases, and 10 bases lay outside the gene matches. Written as DNA, the CDR3 is TGTGCCAGCAGCTTAGGGCGAAACAGGGGCCTGAACACTGAAGCTTTCTTT. Protein product: CASSLGRNRGLNTEAFF.

The V call is TRBV4-1, the J call TRBJ1-1; 7 nucleotides align to TRBD1. Germline-derived CDR1 and CDR2 are MGHRA and YSYEKL. After removal of 0 bases from V and 4 bases from J, the junction contained 5 bases not matched to a gene. CDR3 length: 15 amino acids. CDR3 residues: CASSQDGSGGTEAFF. The CDR3 region has the DNA TGCGCCAGCAGCCAAGACGGGTCAGGGGGCACTGAAGCTTTCTTT.

The rearrangement joins TRBV27 to TRBJ1-2, with 10 nucleotides matching TRBD1. Germline trimming cut 7 bases from V and 6 bases from J; bases unmatched to any gene: 23. Germline CDR1 reads MNHEY; CDR2 reads SMNVEV (reference sequence). This CDR3 has 19 residues. The chain's CDR3 is CASTFNPPRPGQGIDGYTF. Here the CDR3 DNA reads TGTGCCAGCACTTTCAACCCACCTCGACCGGGACAGGGGATAGATGGCTACACCTTC.

The V call is TRBV11-3, the J call TRBJ1-2; weak D call: TRBD1 (5 bases). CDR3 length: 15 residues. Trimming removed 5 bases from V and 5 bases from J, with 18 bases in between. Germline V gene data show CDR1 as SGHNT and CDR2 as YENEEA. As DNA, the CDR3 is TGTGCCAGCAGCCTAGCTATGTCGCGACAGTATGGCTACACCTTC. It codes for CASSLAMSRQYGYTF.

The V and J genes are TRBV18 and TRBJ2-2, with TRBD1 identical over 7 bases. This CDR3 comprises 15 residues. Per germline, CDR1 KGHSH and CDR2 LQKENI. The V and J ends lost 4 bases and 4 bases, in that order; junction bases with no gene match: 6. The CDR3 DNA follows: TGTGCCAGCTCACAAGCCACAGGGGTCACCGGGGAGCTGTTTTTT. Its translation: CASSQATGVTGELFF.

The rearrangement joins TRBV18 to TRBJ2-2; 7 bases are a match to TRBD1. CDR3 length equals 14 residues. The V gene's germline CDR1 is KGHSH and CDR2 LQKENI. V lost 4 bases and J lost 7; bases outside the gene matches: 6. CDR3 nucleotide sequence: TGTGCCAGCTCACATGGACAGGACGGCGGGGAGCTGTTTTTT. Translating it yields CASSHGQDGGELFF.

This clone has more than one count but fewer than ten. V is TRBV5-1 and J is TRBJ2-5, with 15 bases aligning to TRBD2. Germline CDR1 and CDR2: SGHRS and YFSETQ. V trimming: 4 bases; J trimming: 0 bases; junction bases outside the gene matches: 7. CDR3 length: 18 residues. DNA for the CDR3: TGCGCCAGCAGCCGCGGACTAGCGGGGGGGCCATACCAAGAGACCCAGTACTTC. It yields the protein CASSRGLAGGPYQETQYF. Full variable domain (rest looked up from reference TRBV5-1 and TRBJ2-5): KAGVTQTPRYLIKTRGQQVTLSCSPISGHRSVSWYQQTPGQGLQFLFEYFSETQRNKGNFPGRFSGRQFSNSRSEMNVSTLELGDSALYLCASSRGLAGGPYQETQYFGPGTRLLVL.

In this sample, this clone turned up a few times. The chain uses TRBV19 and TRBJ1-2; D is perhaps TRBD1 (5 bases). Germline assignment: CDR1 LNHDA and CDR2 SQIVND (reference sequence). V was shortened by 5 bases and J by 5 bases, with 12 bases between the two germline ends. This CDR3 is built from 13 residues. The CDR3 nucleotides read TGTGCCAGTAGTTTCGACAGTCCATATGGCTACACCTTC. It specifies CASSFDSPYGYTF.

This chain connects TRBV5-1 to TRBJ2-5; 7 bases are shared with TRBD2. Trimming cost V 2 bases and J 2 bases; bases outside gene matches: 3. The CDR3 consists of 14 residues. CDR1 and CDR2 (germline): SGHRS, YFSETQ. The CDR3 coding sequence is TGCGCCAGCAGCTTCCCGGGAGGTCAAGAGACCCAGTACTTC. It codes for CASSFPGGQETQYF.